This T cell receptor (beta chain) was identified during a study of cytomegalovirus exposure and HLA in healthy donors. As concerns this clone: What it recognizes is unknown.

Assay: immunoSEQ multiplex PCR; the TCRdb copy retains only in-frame clones and omits some. Of some 120,000 clones detected, around 94% appear once; the ten largest clones hold less than 1.5%. Broader study findings: Cytomegalovirus association was listed for 150 to 200 TCR beta chains.

This clonotype originated in a woman aged 18-35 years in good health and CMV-seronegative. The sample comprised PBMCs.

The CDR3 DNA reads TGTGCCAGCAGTGATCGTGCGGGGAGCTCCTACGAGCAGTACTTC. Protein: CASSDRAGSSYEQYF. This chain joins TRBV6-1 and TRBJ2-7; TRBD2 might be the D (6 bases). Trimming took off 3 bases at V and 0 bases at J, with 12 bases between the two ends. The CDR3 is 15 amino acids. Per the germline V gene, CDR1 is MNHNS and CDR2 is SASEGT.